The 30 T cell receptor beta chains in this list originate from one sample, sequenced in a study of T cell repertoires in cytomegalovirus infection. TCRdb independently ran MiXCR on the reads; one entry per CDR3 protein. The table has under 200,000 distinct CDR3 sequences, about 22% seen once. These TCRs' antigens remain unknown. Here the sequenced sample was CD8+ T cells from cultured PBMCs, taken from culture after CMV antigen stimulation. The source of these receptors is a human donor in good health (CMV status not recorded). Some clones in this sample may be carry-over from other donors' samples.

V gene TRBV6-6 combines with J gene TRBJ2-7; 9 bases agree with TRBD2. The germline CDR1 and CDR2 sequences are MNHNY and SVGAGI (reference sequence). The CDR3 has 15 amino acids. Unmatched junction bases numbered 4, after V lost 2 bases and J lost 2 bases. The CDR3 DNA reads TGTGCCAGCAGTTACCCTAGCGGGACGACCTACGAGCAGTACTTC. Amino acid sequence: CASSYPSGTTYEQYF.

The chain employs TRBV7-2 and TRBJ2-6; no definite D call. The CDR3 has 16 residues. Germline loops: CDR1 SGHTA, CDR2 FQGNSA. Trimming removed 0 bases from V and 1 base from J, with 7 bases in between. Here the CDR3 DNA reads TGTGCCAGCAGCTTAGCGCACGTGTCTGGGGCCAACGTCCTGACTTTC. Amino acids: CASSLAHVSGANVLTF.

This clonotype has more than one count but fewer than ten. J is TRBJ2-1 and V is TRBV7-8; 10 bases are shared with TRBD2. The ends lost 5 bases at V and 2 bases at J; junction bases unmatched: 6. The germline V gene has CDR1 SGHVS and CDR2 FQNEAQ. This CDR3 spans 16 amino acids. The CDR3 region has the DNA TGTGCCAGCAGCCCCCCCCTAGCGGGGGCCTACAATGAGCAGTTCTTC. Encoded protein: CASSPPLAGAYNEQFF.

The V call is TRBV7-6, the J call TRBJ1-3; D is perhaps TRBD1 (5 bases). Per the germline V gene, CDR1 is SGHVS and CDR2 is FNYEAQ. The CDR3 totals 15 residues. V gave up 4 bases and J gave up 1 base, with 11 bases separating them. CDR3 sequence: CASSSFSGSGNTIYF. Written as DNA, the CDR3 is TGTGCCAGCAGCTCCTTCTCAGGGTCTGGAAACACCATATATTTT. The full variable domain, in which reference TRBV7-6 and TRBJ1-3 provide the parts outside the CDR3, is GAGVSQSPRYKVTKRGQDVALRCDPISGHVSLYWYRQALGQGPEFLTYFNYEAQQDKSGLPNDRFSAERPEGSISTLTIQRTEQRDSAMYRCASSSFSGSGNTIYFGEGSWLTVV.

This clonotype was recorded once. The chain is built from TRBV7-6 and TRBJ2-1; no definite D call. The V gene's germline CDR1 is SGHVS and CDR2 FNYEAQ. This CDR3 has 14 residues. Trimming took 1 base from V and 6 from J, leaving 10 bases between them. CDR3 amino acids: CASSLEARLNEQFF. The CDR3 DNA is TGTGCCAGCAGCTTAGAGGCCAGACTCAATGAGCAGTTCTTC.

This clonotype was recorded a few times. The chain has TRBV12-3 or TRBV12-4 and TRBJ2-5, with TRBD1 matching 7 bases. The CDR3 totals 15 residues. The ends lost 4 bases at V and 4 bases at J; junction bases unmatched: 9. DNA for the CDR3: TGTGCCAGCAGTTCGGGACAGACGGATCTAGAGACCCAGTACTTC. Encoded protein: CASSSGQTDLETQYF.

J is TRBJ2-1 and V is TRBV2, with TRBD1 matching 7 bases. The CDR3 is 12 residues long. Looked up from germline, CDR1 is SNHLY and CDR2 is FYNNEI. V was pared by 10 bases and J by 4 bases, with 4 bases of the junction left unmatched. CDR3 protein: CATPGGYNEQFF. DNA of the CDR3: TGTGCCACCCCAGGGGGTTACAATGAGCAGTTCTTC.

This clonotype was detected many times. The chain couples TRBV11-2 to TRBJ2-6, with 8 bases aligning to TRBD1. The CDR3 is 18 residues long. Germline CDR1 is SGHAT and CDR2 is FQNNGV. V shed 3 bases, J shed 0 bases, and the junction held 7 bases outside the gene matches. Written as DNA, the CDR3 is TGTGCCAGCAGCTTGACAGGGGTCCTCCACTCTGGGGCCAACGTCCTGACTTTC. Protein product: CASSLTGVLHSGANVLTF.

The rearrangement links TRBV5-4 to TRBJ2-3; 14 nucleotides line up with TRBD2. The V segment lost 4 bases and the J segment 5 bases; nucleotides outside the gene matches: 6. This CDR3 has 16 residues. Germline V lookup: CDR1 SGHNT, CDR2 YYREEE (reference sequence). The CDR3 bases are TGTGCCAGCAGCCCGACTAGCGGGGGGGCAAGAGATACGCAGTATTTT. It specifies CASSPTSGGARDTQYF.

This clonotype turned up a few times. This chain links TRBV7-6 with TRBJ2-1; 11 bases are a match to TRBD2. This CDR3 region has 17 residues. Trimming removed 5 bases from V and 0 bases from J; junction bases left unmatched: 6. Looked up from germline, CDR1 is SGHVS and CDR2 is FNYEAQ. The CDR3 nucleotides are TGTGCCAGCAGCCTCCTGGGACTAGCGGACTCCTACAATGAGCAGTTCTTC. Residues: CASSLLGLADSYNEQFF.

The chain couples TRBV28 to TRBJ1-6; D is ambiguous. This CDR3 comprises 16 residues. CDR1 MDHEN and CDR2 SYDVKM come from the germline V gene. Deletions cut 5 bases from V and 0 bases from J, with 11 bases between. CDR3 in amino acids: CASSRTPSSYNSPLHF. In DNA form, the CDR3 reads TGTGCCAGCAGTCGGACTCCTAGCTCCTATAATTCACCCCTCCACTTT.

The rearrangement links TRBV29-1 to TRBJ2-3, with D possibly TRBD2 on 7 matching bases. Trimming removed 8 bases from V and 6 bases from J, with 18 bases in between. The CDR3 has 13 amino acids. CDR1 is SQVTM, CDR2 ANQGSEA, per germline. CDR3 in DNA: TGCAGCACGGGGCGGGGGCTGGGGGATACGCAGTATTTT. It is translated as CSTGRGLGDTQYF.

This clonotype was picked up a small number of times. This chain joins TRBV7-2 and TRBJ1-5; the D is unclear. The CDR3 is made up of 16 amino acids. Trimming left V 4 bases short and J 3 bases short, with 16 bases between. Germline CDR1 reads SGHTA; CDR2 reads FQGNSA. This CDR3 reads CASSSTPDGLNQPQHF. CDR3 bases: TGTGCCAGCAGCTCGACCCCGGACGGGCTCAATCAGCCCCAGCATTTT.

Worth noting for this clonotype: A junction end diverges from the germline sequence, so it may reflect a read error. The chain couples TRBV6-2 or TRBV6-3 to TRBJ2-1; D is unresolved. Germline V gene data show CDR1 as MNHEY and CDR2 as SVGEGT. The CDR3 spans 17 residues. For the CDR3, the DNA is TGTGCCAGCAGTTACTCGTTCGGACGGACCTCCGACAATGAGCAGTTCTTC. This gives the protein CASSYSFGRTSDNEQFF.

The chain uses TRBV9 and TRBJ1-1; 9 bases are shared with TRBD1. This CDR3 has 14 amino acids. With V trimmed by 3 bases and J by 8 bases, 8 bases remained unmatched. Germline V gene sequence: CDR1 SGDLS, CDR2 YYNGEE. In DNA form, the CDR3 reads TGTGCCAGCAGCGGGACAGGGGTAGTAGGCGAAGCTTTCTTT. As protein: CASSGTGVVGEAFF.

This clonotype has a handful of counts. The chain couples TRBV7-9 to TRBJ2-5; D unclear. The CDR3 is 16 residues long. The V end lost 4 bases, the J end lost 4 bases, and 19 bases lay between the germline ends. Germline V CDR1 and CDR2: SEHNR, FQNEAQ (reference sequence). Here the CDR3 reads CASSSRETDIRETQYF. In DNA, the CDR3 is TGTGCCAGCAGCTCGCGAGAGACCGATATTAGAGAGACCCAGTACTTC.

The CDR3 nucleotides are TGTGCCAGCAGCCCTAGGACAGACTACGAGCAGTACTTC. This gives the protein CASSPRTDYEQYF. The chain couples TRBV7-9 to TRBJ2-7; D is possibly TRBD1 (6 bases). The CDR3 extends over 13 amino acids. The germline V gene encodes CDR1 SEHNR and CDR2 FQNEAQ (reference sequence). Trimming took 5 bases from V and 3 from J, leaving 11 bases between them.

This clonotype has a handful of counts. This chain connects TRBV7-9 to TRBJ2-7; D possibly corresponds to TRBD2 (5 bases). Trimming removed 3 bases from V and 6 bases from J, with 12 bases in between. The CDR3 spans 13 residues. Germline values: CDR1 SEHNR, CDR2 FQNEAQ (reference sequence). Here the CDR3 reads CASSFLTTPEQYF. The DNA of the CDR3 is TGTGCCAGCAGCTTTCTGACTACACCCGAGCAGTACTTC. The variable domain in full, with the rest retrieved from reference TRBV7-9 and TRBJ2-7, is DTGVSQNPRHKITKRGQNVTFRCDPISEHNRLYWYRQTLGQGPEFLTYFQNEAQLEKSRLLSDRFSAERPKGSFSTLEIQRTEQGDSAMYLCASSFLTTPEQYFGPGTRLTVT.

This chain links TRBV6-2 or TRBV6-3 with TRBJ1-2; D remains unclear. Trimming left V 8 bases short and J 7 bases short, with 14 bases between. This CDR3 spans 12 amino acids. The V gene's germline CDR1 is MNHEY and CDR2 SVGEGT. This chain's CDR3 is CASDTFGFGYTF. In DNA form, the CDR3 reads TGTGCCAGCGATACATTCGGCTTTGGCTACACCTTC.

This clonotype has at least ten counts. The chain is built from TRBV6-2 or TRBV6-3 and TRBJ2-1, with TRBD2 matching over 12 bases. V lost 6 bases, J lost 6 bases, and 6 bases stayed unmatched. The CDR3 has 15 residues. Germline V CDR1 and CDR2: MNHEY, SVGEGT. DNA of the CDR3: TGTGCCAGCAGGCCACTAGCGGGGGGACCCAATGAGCAGTTCTTC. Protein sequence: CASRPLAGGPNEQFF.

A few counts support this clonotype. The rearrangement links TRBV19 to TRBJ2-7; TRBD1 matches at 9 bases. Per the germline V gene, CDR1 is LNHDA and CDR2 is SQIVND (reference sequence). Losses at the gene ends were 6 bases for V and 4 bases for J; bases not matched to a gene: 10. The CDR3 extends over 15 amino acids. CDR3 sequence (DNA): TGTGCCAGTAGCGTTGGTCCGGGACAGGGTTACGAGCAGTACTTC. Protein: CASSVGPGQGYEQYF.

The CDR3 here is CAVVGPGPSTDTQYF. DNA of the CDR3: TGTGCGGTAGTAGGTCCAGGGCCTAGCACAGATACGCAGTATTTT. The V gene is TRBV6-2 or TRBV6-3, the J gene TRBJ2-3; possibly TRBD1 for D (5 bases). This CDR3 is built from 15 residues. CDR1 and CDR2 from the germline V gene are MNHEY and SVGEGT.

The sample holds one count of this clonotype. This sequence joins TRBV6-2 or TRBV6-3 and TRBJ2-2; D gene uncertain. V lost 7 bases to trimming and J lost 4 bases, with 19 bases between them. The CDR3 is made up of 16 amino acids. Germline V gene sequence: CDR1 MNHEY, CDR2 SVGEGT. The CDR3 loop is CASTLDRATSTGELFF. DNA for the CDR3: TGTGCCAGCACCCTCGACCGAGCCACTTCCACCGGGGAGCTGTTTTTT.

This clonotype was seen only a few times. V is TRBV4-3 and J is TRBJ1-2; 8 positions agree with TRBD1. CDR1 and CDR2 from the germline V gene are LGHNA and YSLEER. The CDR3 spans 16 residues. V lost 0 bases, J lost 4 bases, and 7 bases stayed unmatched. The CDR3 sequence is CASSQDGRGPGYGYTF. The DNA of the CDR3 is TGCGCCAGCAGCCAAGATGGCAGGGGGCCGGGCTATGGCTACACCTTC.

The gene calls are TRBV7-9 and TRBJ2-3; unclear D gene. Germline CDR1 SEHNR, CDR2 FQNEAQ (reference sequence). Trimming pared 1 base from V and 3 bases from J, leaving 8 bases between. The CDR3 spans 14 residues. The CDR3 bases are TGTGCCAGCAGCTTAGTAGGGCCGACAGATACGCAGTATTTT. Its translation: CASSLVGPTDTQYF.

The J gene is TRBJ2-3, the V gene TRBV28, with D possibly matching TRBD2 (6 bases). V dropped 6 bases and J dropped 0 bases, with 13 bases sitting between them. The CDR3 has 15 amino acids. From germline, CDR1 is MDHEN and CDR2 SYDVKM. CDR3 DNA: TGTGCCAGCAGATCACCGGGACTCAGCACAGATACGCAGTATTTT. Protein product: CASRSPGLSTDTQYF.

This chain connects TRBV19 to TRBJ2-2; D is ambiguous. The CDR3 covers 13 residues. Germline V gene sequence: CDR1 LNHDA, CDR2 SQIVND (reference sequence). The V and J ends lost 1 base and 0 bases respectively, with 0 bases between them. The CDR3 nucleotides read TGTGCCAGTAGTATAGCGAACACCGGGGAGCTGTTTTTT. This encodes CASSIANTGELFF.

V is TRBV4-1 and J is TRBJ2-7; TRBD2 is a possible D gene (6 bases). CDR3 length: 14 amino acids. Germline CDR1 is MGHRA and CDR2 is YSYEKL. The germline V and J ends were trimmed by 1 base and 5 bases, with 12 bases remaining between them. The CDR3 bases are TGCGCCAGCAGCCAAGTCGGACTATTCCACGAGCAGTACTTC. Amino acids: CASSQVGLFHEQYF.

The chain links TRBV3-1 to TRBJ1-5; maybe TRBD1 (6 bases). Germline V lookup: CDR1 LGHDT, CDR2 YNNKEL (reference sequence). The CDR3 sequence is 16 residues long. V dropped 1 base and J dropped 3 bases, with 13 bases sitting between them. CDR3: CASSQGPDRLNQPQHF. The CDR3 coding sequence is TGTGCCAGCAGCCAAGGACCCGACAGGCTCAATCAGCCCCAGCATTTT.

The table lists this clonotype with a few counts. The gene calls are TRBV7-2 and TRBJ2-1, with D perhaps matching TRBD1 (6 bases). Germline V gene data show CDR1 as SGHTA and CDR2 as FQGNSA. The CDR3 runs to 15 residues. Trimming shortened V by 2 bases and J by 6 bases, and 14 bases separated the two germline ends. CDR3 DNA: TGTGCCAGCAGCTTAACCCCCGGACAGTCCAATGAGCAGTTCTTC. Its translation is CASSLTPGQSNEQFF. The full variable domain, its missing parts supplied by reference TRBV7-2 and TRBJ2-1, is GAGVSQSPSNKVTEKGKDVELRCDPISGHTALYWYRQSLGQGLEFLIYFQGNSAPDKSGLPSDRFSAERTGGSVSTLTIQRTQQEDSAVYLCASSLTPGQSNEQFFGPGTRLTVL.